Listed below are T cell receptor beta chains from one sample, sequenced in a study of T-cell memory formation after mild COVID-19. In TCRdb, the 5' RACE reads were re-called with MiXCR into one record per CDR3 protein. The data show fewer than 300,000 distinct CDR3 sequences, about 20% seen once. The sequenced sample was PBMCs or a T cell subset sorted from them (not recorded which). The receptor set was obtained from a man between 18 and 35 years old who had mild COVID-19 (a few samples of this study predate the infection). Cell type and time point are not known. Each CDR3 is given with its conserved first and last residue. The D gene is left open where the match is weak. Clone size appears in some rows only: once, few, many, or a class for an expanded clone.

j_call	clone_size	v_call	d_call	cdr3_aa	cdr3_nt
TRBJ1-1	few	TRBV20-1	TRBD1	CSASGGRTEAFF	TGCAGTGCTTCAGGGGGGAGGACTGAAGCTTTCTTT
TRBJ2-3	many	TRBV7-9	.	CASSLSRGSSTDTQYF	TGTGCCAGCAGCTTATCTCGCGGATCCAGCACAGATACGCAGTATTTT
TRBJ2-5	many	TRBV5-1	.	CASSLFGGYQETQYF	TGCGCCAGCAGCTTGTTTGGCGGGTACCAAGAGACCCAGTACTTC
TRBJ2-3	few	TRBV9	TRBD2	CASSASSGGWDTQYF	TGTGCCAGCAGCGCGTCTAGCGGGGGGTGGGATACGCAGTATTTT
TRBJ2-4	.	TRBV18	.	CASSPGWTDKNIQYF	TGTGCCAGCTCACCAGGTTGGACAGACAAAAACATTCAGTACTTC
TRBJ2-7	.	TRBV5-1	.	CASSLGAGDSEQYF	TGCGCCAGCAGCTTGGGTGCAGGGGATTCCGAGCAGTACTTC
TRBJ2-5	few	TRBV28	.	CASSSPPGARTQYF	TGTGCCAGCAGTTCGCCCCCAGGGGCGAGGACCCAGTACTTC
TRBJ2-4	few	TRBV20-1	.	CSARTGPRGNIQYF	TGCAGTGCTAGAACCGGGCCCCGGGGGAACATTCAGTACTTC
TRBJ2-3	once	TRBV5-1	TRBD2	CASSLVTSGGGTDTQYF	TGCGCCAGCAGCTTGGTCACTAGCGGGGGTGGCACAGATACGCAGTATTTT
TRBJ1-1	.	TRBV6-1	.	CASSFSVEAFF	TGTGCCAGCAGTTTTTCTGTGGAAGCTTTCTTT
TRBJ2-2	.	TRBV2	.	CASQGRDRGGELFF	TGTGCCAGTCAAGGCCGGGACCGTGGCGGGGAGCTGTTTTTT
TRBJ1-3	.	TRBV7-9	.	CASSFGTYSGNTIYF	TGTGCCAGCAGCTTCGGGACTTACTCTGGAAACACCATATATTTT
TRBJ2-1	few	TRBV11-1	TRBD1	CASSLGQGNHNEQFF	TGTGCCAGCAGCTTAGGACAGGGGAACCACAATGAGCAGTTCTTC
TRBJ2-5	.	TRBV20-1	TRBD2	CSATSGGAKQETQYF	TGCAGTGCTACTTCCGGGGGGGCAAAACAAGAGACCCAGTACTTC
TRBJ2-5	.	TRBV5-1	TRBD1	CASSPDTGGKTQYF	TGCGCCAGCTCCCCTGACACAGGGGGAAAGACCCAGTACTTC
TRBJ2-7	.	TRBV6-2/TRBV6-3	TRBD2	CASSYTMGQRTSGVYEQYF	TGTGCCAGCAGTTACACGATGGGACAGCGGACTAGCGGGGTCTACGAGCAGTACTTC
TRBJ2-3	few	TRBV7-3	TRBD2	CASSLLAGMVDTQYF	TGTGCCAGCAGCTTATTAGCGGGGATGGTAGATACGCAGTATTTT
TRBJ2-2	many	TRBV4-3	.	CASSSAGNTGELFF	TGCGCCAGCAGTTCCGCAGGGAACACCGGGGAGCTGTTTTTT
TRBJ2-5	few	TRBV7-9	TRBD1	CASSPRGTGGTQETQYF	TGTGCCAGCAGTCCACGGGGGACAGGGGGGACTCAAGAGACCCAGTACTTC
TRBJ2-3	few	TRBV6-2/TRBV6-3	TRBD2	CASSYPNGLAGTPRQYF	TGTGCCAGCAGTTACCCCAACGGGTTAGCGGGGACCCCTCGCCAGTATTTT
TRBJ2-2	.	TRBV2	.	CASSAQGSANTGELFF	TGTGCCAGCAGCGCCCAGGGCAGCGCGAACACCGGGGAGCTGTTTTTT
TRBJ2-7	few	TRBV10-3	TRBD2	CAIKSGTTYEQYF	TGTGCCATCAAATCCGGGACTACCTACGAGCAGTACTTC
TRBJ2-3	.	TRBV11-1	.	CASSALGGGLKTDTQYF	TGTGCCAGCAGCGCCCTTGGAGGGGGGCTTAAGACAGATACGCAGTATTTT
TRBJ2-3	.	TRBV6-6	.	CASSRGPEDTQYF	TGTGCCAGCAGCCGCGGACCTGAGGATACGCAGTATTTT
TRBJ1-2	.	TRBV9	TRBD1	CASSRSGTDHLNYGYTF	TGTGCCAGCAGCAGATCCGGGACAGACCACCTTAACTATGGCTACACCTTC
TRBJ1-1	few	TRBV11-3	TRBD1	CASADRGTDYWNTEAFF	TGTGCCAGCGCCGACAGGGGGACAGACTACTGGAACACTGAAGCTTTCTTT
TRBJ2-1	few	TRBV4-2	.	CASSQRWDFNEQFF	TGTGCCAGCAGCCAACGCTGGGACTTCAATGAGCAGTTCTTC
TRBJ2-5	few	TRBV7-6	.	CASSSPNGGLETQYF	TGTGCCAGCAGCTCCCCCAATGGCGGGTTGGAGACCCAGTACTTC
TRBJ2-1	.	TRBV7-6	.	CASSGDRAGDYNEQFF	TGTGCCAGCAGCGGTGATAGGGCAGGGGACTACAATGAGCAGTTCTTC
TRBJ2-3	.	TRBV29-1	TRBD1	CSVEGDRGTDTQYF	TGCAGCGTTGAAGGGGACAGGGGCACAGATACGCAGTATTTT
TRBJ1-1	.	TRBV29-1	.	CSVGQNTEAFF	TGCAGCGTCGGACAGAACACTGAAGCTTTCTTT
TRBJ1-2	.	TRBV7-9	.	CASSLQINYGYTF	TGTGCCAGCAGCTTACAGATAAACTATGGCTACACCTTC
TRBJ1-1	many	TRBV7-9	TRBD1	CASSLGQGTEAFF	TGTGCCAGCAGCTTGGGACAGGGGACTGAAGCTTTCTTT
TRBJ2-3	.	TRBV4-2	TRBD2	CASSQKTSGDTDTQYF	TGTGCCAGCAGCCAAAAGACTAGCGGAGATACAGATACGCAGTATTTT
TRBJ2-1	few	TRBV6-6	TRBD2	CASSYSTGRGNEQFF	TGTGCCAGCAGTTACTCGACTGGGAGGGGCAATGAGCAGTTCTTC
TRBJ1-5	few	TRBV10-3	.	CAIKESNQPQHF	TGTGCCATCAAGGAGAGCAATCAGCCCCAGCATTTT
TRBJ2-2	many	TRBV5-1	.	CASSFRGGTGELFF	TGCGCCAGCAGCTTTCGTGGCGGCACCGGGGAGCTGTTTTTT
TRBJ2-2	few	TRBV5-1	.	CASSGAIRSGELFF	TGCGCCAGCAGCGGCGCTATTCGGTCCGGGGAGCTGTTTTTT
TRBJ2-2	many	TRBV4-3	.	CASSQDFHANTGELFF	TGCGCCAGCAGCCAAGACTTCCACGCGAACACCGGGGAGCTGTTTTTT